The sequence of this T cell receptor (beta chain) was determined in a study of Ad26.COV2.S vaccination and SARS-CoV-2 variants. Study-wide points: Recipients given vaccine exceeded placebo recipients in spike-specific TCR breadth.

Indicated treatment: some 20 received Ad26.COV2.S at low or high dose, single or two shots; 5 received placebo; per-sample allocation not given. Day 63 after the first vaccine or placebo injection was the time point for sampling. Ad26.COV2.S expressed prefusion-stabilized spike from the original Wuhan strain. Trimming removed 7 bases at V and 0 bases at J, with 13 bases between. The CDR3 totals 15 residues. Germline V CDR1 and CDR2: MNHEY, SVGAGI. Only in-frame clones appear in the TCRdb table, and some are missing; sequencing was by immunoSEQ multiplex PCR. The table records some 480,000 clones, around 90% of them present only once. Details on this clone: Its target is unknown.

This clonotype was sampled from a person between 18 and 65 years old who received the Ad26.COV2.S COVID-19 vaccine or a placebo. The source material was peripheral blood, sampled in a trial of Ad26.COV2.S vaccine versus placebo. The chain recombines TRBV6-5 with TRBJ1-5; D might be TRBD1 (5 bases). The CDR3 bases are TGTGCCAGCACCCCGGCGGGGGGTAGCAATCAGCCCCAGCATTTT. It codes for CASTPAGGSNQPQHF.